This T cell receptor beta chain was identified in a study of blood T cell repertoires in COVID-19. Clones were read by immunoSEQ multiplex PCR, and TCRdb kept only the in-frame ones, dropping some. Counted here are hundreds of thousands of clones, around 83% occurring once; the ten biggest clones make up roughly 5.3%. Germline V gene sequence: CDR1 LNHDA, CDR2 SQIVND (reference sequence). Trimming removed 5 bases at V and 10 bases at J, with 27 bases between. There are 18 residues in the CDR3. V is TRBV19 and J is TRBJ1-6, with D tentatively TRBD1 (5 bases). This sequence was found in a man aged 35 to 55 who had been exposed to COVID-19. The sequenced material came from PBMCs or T cells enriched from blood (not recorded which). DNA of the CDR3: TGTGCCAGTAGTTTTGCACCTCGGGGTCCGTCCGGGGGGTCACCCCTCCACTTT. This sequence encodes CASSFAPRGPSGGSPLHF.